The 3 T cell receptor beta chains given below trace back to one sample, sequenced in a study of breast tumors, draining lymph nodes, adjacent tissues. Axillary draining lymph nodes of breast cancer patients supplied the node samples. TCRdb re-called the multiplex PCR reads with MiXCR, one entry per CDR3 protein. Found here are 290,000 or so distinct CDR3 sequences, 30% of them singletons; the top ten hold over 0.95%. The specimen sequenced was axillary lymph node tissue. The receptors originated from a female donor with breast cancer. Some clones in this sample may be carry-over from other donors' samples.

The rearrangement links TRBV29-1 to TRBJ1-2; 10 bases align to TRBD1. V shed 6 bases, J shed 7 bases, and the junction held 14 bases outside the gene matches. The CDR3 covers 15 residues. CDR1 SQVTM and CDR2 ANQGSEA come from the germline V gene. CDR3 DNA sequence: TGCAGCGTACGTCTAGGGGGGGGGACAGGGGCTGGCTACACCTTC. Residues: CSVRLGGGTGAGYTF.

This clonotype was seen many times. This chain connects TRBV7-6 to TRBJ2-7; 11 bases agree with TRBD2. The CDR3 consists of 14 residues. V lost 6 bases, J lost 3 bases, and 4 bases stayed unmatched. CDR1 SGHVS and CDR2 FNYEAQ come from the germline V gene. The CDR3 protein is CASSIGLAGYEQYF. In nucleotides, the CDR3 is TGTGCCAGCAGTATTGGACTAGCGGGCTACGAGCAGTACTTC.

The CDR3 region has the DNA TGCAGTGCTAGAATCCGAACTGAAGCTTTCTTT. Its protein product is CSARIRTEAFF. The chain is built from TRBV20-1 and TRBJ1-1, with D uncertain. The CDR3 is 11 amino acids. Deletions cut 2 bases from V and 5 bases from J, with 6 bases between. Per the germline V gene, CDR1 is DFQATT and CDR2 is SNEGSKA (reference sequence).